A selection of T cell receptor beta chains follows, all from one sample in a study of T cell changes during pregnancy in multiple sclerosis. Only in-frame clones appear in the TCRdb table, and some are missing; sequencing was by immunoSEQ multiplex PCR. This table holds over 15,000 clones, roughly 86% found once. Source: CD8+ T cells from peripheral blood mononuclear cells, taken in the second trimester of pregnancy. The receptor set was obtained from a female donor in good health, enrolled as a control in a pregnancy study. Both conserved end residues are part of each CDR3. The D gene is left open where the match is weak. Rows may omit the clone size; those that give it use once, few, many or a size class.

clone size: .
J gene: TRBJ1-3
V gene: TRBV9
D gene: .
CDR3 protein: CASSVGQGDGNTIYF
CDR3 DNA: TGTGCCAGCAGCGTGGGGCAGGGTGACGGAAACACCATATATTTT

clone size: .
J gene: TRBJ1-3
V gene: TRBV30
D gene: .
CDR3 protein: CAWSSAGNTIYF
CDR3 DNA: TGTGCCTGGAGTTCTGCTGGAAACACCATATATTTT

clone size: .
J gene: TRBJ2-5
V gene: TRBV28
D gene: .
CDR3 protein: CASSLWVRAAKETQYF
CDR3 DNA: TGTGCCAGCAGTTTATGGGTACGAGCGGCGAAGGAGACCCAGTACTTC

clone size: few
J gene: TRBJ1-2
V gene: TRBV7-9
D gene: TRBD1
CDR3 protein: CASRSGTALTYTF
CDR3 DNA: TGTGCCAGCAGATCCGGGACAGCCTTAACCTACACCTTC

clone size: .
J gene: TRBJ2-7
V gene: TRBV4-3
D gene: TRBD2
CDR3 protein: CASSQARGEVDYEQYF
CDR3 DNA: TGCGCCAGCAGCCAAGCCCGGGGGGAGGTTGACTACGAGCAGTACTTC

clone size: .
J gene: TRBJ1-2
V gene: TRBV7-9
D gene: TRBD1
CDR3 protein: CASSFPGGYGYTF
CDR3 DNA: TGTGCCAGCAGCTTCCCAGGGGGTTATGGCTACACCTTC

clone size: once
J gene: TRBJ2-1
V gene: TRBV5-6
D gene: .
CDR3 protein: CASSFLGRGYNEQFF
CDR3 DNA: TGTGCCAGCAGCTTTCTTGGGCGGGGCTACAATGAGCAGTTCTTC

clone size: .
J gene: TRBJ2-5
V gene: TRBV4-2
D gene: TRBD1
CDR3 protein: CASSQRTGDQETQYF
CDR3 DNA: TGTGCCAGCAGCCAGAGAACAGGGGACCAAGAGACCCAGTACTTC

clone size: .
J gene: TRBJ1-6
V gene: TRBV27
D gene: TRBD1
CDR3 protein: CASSLSGDRSPLHF
CDR3 DNA: TGTGCCAGCAGTTTATCAGGGGACAGATCACCCCTCCACTTT

clone size: .
J gene: TRBJ2-3
V gene: TRBV7-3
D gene: .
CDR3 protein: CASSPTSGSTDTQYF
CDR3 DNA: TGTGCCAGCAGCCCCACCTCCGGGAGCACAGATACGCAGTATTTT

clone size: .
J gene: TRBJ1-2
V gene: TRBV5-4
D gene: TRBD1
CDR3 protein: CASSYRDRVLDGYTF
CDR3 DNA: TGTGCCAGCAGCTACCGGGACAGGGTCCTGGATGGCTACACCTTC

clone size: .
J gene: TRBJ1-2
V gene: TRBV11-1
D gene: .
CDR3 protein: CASSLVADDGYTF
CDR3 DNA: TGTGCCAGCAGCTTAGTAGCAGATGATGGCTACACCTTC

clone size: .
J gene: TRBJ1-1
V gene: TRBV7-9
D gene: TRBD1
CDR3 protein: CASSLVQTGETEAFF
CDR3 DNA: TGTGCCAGCAGCTTAGTCCAGACAGGGGAGACTGAAGCTTTCTTT

clone size: .
J gene: TRBJ2-1
V gene: TRBV19
D gene: .
CDR3 protein: CASSTPDSKDYNEQFF
CDR3 DNA: TGTGCCAGTAGTACCCCAGACAGTAAAGACTACAATGAGCAGTTCTTC

clone size: .
J gene: TRBJ1-1
V gene: TRBV19
D gene: .
CDR3 protein: CASSLGRNTEAFF
CDR3 DNA: TGTGCCAGTAGTCTCGGGAGGAACACTGAAGCTTTCTTT

clone size: .
J gene: TRBJ2-4
V gene: TRBV7-8
D gene: .
CDR3 protein: CASSLGTSGNIQYF
CDR3 DNA: TGTGCCAGCAGCTTAGGGACTTCGGGTAACATTCAGTACTTC

clone size: .
J gene: TRBJ2-7
V gene: TRBV10-3
D gene: .
CDR3 protein: CAISDPTVLWYEQYF
CDR3 DNA: TGTGCCATCAGTGACCCCACAGTTCTTTGGTACGAGCAGTACTTC

clone size: .
J gene: TRBJ2-7
V gene: TRBV14
D gene: TRBD1
CDR3 protein: CASSPRDRASYEQYF
CDR3 DNA: TGTGCCAGCAGCCCCCGGGACAGAGCCTCCTACGAGCAGTACTTC

clone size: .
J gene: TRBJ2-1
V gene: TRBV6-5
D gene: .
CDR3 protein: CASSSLGANEQFF
CDR3 DNA: TGTGCCAGCAGTTCGCTTGGGGCCAATGAGCAGTTCTTC

clone size: .
J gene: TRBJ2-7
V gene: TRBV12-5
D gene: .
CDR3 protein: CASGTGLDSYEQYF
CDR3 DNA: TGTGCTAGTGGCACGGGACTGGATTCCTACGAGCAGTACTTC

clone size: .
J gene: TRBJ2-2
V gene: TRBV5-6
D gene: TRBD2
CDR3 protein: CASSDGGGVGYTGELFF
CDR3 DNA: TGTGCCAGCAGCGACGGTGGGGGGGTTGGATATACCGGGGAGCTGTTTTTT

clone size: .
J gene: TRBJ2-5
V gene: TRBV4-3
D gene: .
CDR3 protein: CASSQDEAEETQYF
CDR3 DNA: TGCGCCAGCAGCCAAGATGAAGCGGAAGAGACCCAGTACTTC

clone size: .
J gene: TRBJ2-7
V gene: TRBV28
D gene: TRBD1
CDR3 protein: CASSQTGPFYEQYF
CDR3 DNA: TGTGCCAGCAGTCAGACAGGGCCCTTCTACGAGCAGTACTTC

clone size: .
J gene: TRBJ2-7
V gene: TRBV6-6
D gene: .
CDR3 protein: CASSYSDEQYF
CDR3 DNA: TGTGCCAGCAGTTACTCCGACGAGCAGTACTTC

clone size: .
J gene: TRBJ2-1
V gene: TRBV6-4
D gene: TRBD2
CDR3 protein: CASSEVGGGDDEQFF
CDR3 DNA: TGTGCCAGCAGTGAGGTGGGCGGGGGGGACGATGAGCAGTTCTTC

clone size: once
J gene: TRBJ1-4
V gene: TRBV7-2
D gene: .
CDR3 protein: CASRLTGSNEKLFF
CDR3 DNA: TGTGCCAGCAGGCTGACAGGATCAAATGAAAAACTGTTTTTT

clone size: .
J gene: TRBJ1-1
V gene: TRBV7-2
D gene: .
CDR3 protein: CASSLSNRNTEAFF
CDR3 DNA: TGTGCCAGCAGCTTATCTAACAGGAACACTGAAGCTTTCTTT

clone size: .
J gene: TRBJ1-3
V gene: TRBV4-3
D gene: .
CDR3 protein: CASSQERGQRPGNTIYF
CDR3 DNA: TGCGCCAGCAGCCAAGAACGAGGACAGAGACCTGGAAACACCATATATTTT

clone size: .
J gene: TRBJ2-7
V gene: TRBV7-2
D gene: TRBD2
CDR3 protein: CASSLVAGGYEQYF
CDR3 DNA: TGTGCCAGCAGCTTAGTAGCGGGGGGTTACGAGCAGTACTTC

clone size: .
J gene: TRBJ2-5
V gene: TRBV7-9
D gene: TRBD2
CDR3 protein: CASSLVLAGQETQYF
CDR3 DNA: TGTGCCAGCAGCTTAGTACTAGCGGGCCAAGAGACCCAGTACTTC

clone size: hyperexpanded
J gene: TRBJ1-1
V gene: TRBV5-1
D gene: .
CDR3 protein: CASSHFPGGRLENTEAFF
CDR3 DNA: TGCGCCAGCAGCCACTTCCCGGGGGGGCGGTTGGAGAACACTGAAGCTTTCTTT

clone size: .
J gene: TRBJ1-1
V gene: TRBV5-6
D gene: .
CDR3 protein: CASSFSPPNTEAFF
CDR3 DNA: TGTGCCAGCAGCTTTTCCCCTCCGAACACTGAAGCTTTCTTT

clone size: .
J gene: TRBJ1-2
V gene: TRBV5-3
D gene: .
CDR3 protein: CARSLVSGGGYTF
CDR3 DNA: TGTGCCAGAAGCTTGGTTTCGGGGGGGGGCTACACCTTC

clone size: .
J gene: TRBJ2-7
V gene: TRBV12-5
D gene: TRBD1
CDR3 protein: CASGTDRVGDEQYF
CDR3 DNA: TGTGCTAGTGGTACCGACAGGGTCGGAGACGAGCAGTACTTC

clone size: .
J gene: TRBJ2-1
V gene: TRBV4-3
D gene: .
CDR3 protein: CASSQVRTVFEQFF
CDR3 DNA: TGCGCCAGCAGCCAAGTAAGGACAGTTTTTGAGCAGTTCTTC

clone size: .
J gene: TRBJ1-1
V gene: TRBV10-3
D gene: .
CDR3 protein: CAISPPGDPNTEAFF
CDR3 DNA: TGTGCCATCAGCCCTCCAGGCGACCCGAACACTGAAGCTTTCTTT

clone size: .
J gene: TRBJ2-3
V gene: TRBV7-9
D gene: TRBD2
CDR3 protein: CASSLFGIAGSTDTQYF
CDR3 DNA: TGTGCCAGCAGCTTATTCGGGATAGCGGGCTCCACAGATACGCAGTATTTT

clone size: .
J gene: TRBJ2-1
V gene: TRBV9
D gene: TRBD2
CDR3 protein: CASSPRPGLAPNEQFF
CDR3 DNA: TGTGCCAGCAGCCCCCGACCGGGACTAGCGCCCAATGAGCAGTTCTTC

clone size: .
J gene: TRBJ2-1
V gene: TRBV27
D gene: .
CDR3 protein: CASSLASYNEQFF
CDR3 DNA: TGTGCCAGCAGTTTGGCATCCTACAATGAGCAGTTCTTC

clone size: .
J gene: TRBJ2-7
V gene: TRBV9
D gene: TRBD1
CDR3 protein: CASSESSGTGAYEQYF
CDR3 DNA: TGTGCCAGCAGCGAATCGTCCGGGACAGGGGCCTACGAGCAGTACTTC

clone size: .
J gene: TRBJ1-1
V gene: TRBV7-9
D gene: .
CDR3 protein: CASSPIGETEAFF
CDR3 DNA: TGTGCCAGCAGCCCCATCGGGGAAACTGAAGCTTTCTTT

clone size: .
J gene: TRBJ2-3
V gene: TRBV11-2
D gene: .
CDR3 protein: CASTQNRVSTDTQYF
CDR3 DNA: TGTGCCAGCACCCAGAACAGGGTAAGCACAGATACGCAGTATTTT

clone size: .
J gene: TRBJ1-5
V gene: TRBV5-1
D gene: TRBD1
CDR3 protein: CASSLDPPTGANQPQHF
CDR3 DNA: TGCGCCAGCAGCTTGGATCCCCCTACAGGGGCCAATCAGCCCCAGCATTTT

clone size: .
J gene: TRBJ1-6
V gene: TRBV5-4
D gene: .
CDR3 protein: CASSLNAADSPLHF
CDR3 DNA: TGTGCCAGCAGCTTGAACGCGGCCGATTCACCCCTCCACTTT

clone size: .
J gene: TRBJ2-1
V gene: TRBV2
D gene: .
CDR3 protein: CASSPGQKGQFF
CDR3 DNA: TGTGCCAGCAGTCCGGGACAAAAAGGGCAGTTCTTC